Below, 29 T cell receptor beta chains from the same sample are listed, as sequenced in a study of cytomegalovirus exposure and HLA in healthy donors (dated by TCRdb to 2015 to 2018). Libraries were constructed by the immunoSEQ multiplex PCR assay. A mixture of 60 forward primers for TCR Vbeta segments and 13 reverse primers for TCR Jbeta segments was used in the multiplex PCR. Sourced from immuneACCESS, this table was stored by TCRdb with only in-frame sequences that have V and J called. A share of the clones is absent; for the studies checked, an unresolved V gene accounts for under half, and the remainder has no known explanation. The sample contains some 51,000 clones, around 79% of them found a single time. Of the sample, approximately 2.3% falls within the top ten clones. Sequencing was performed on PBMCs. These receptors all stem from a female donor in good health and CMV-seronegative.

The chain recombines TRBV2 with TRBJ1-5, with TRBD1 as a possible D gene (6 bases). The J call may be incorrect, as the DNA end agrees better with TRBJ2-3. Germline CDR1 SNHLY, CDR2 FYNNEI. The CDR3 covers 12 residues. CDR3: CASRNSWGPQYF. The CDR3 DNA follows: TGTGCCAGCAGGAACTCCTGGGGGCCCCAGTATTTT.

The V gene is TRBV28, the J gene TRBJ2-7; 10 nucleotides agree with TRBD1. The V and J ends lost 2 bases and 2 bases, in that order; junction bases with no gene match: 6. This CDR3 region has 16 residues. CDR1 MDHEN and CDR2 SYDVKM come from the germline V gene. The CDR3: CASSLKSGQGTYEQYF. The CDR3 nucleotides read TGTGCCAGCAGTTTAAAATCGGGACAGGGGACCTACGAGCAGTACTTC.

The chain uses TRBV6-5 and TRBJ2-7, with 7 positions matching TRBD1. Germline CDR1 is MNHEY and CDR2 is SVGAGI. This CDR3 region has 16 residues. Trimming cost V 0 bases and J 1 base; bases outside gene matches: 6. CDR3 amino acids: CASSYSGWDSSYEQYF. Here the CDR3 DNA reads TGTGCCAGCAGTTACTCGGGGTGGGACAGTTCCTACGAGCAGTACTTC.

The chain couples TRBV21-1 to TRBJ2-2; the table calls TRBD1, which could not be checked here. TRBV21-1 is designated a pseudogene. This CDR3 has 17 amino acids. CDR3 protein: CASSLTTGTHDTGELFF. The CDR3 DNA reads TGTGCCAGCAGCCTCACCACAGGGACACACGACACCGGGGAGCTGTTTTTT.

CDR3 in amino acids: CASSAGGGALEETQYF. The DNA for the CDR3 is TGTGCCAGTAGTGCTGGCGGGGGGGCACTTGAAGAGACCCAGTACTTC. The gene calls are TRBV19 and TRBJ2-5; TRBD2 aligns across 9 bases. The J segment lost 3 bases and the V segment lost 5 bases, leaving 10 bases of the junction unmatched. CDR1 and CDR2 (germline): LNHDA, SQIVND (reference sequence). CDR3 length: 16 amino acids.

The CDR3 sequence: CASSLTWLAAGELFF. The CDR3 DNA reads as TGCGCCAGCAGCTTGACTTGGCTAGCGGCCGGGGAGCTGTTTTTT. The J gene is TRBJ2-2, the V gene TRBV5-1, with 7 bases lining up with TRBD2. Germline loops: CDR1 SGHRS, CDR2 YFSETQ. The CDR3 sequence is 15 residues long. J gave up 6 bases and V 1 base, and 6 bases lay outside the gene matches.

This clone was counted once. The chain is built from TRBV6-5 and TRBJ2-5; D perhaps matches TRBD1 (5 bases). TRBJ2-7 matches the DNA end more closely, so the J call is doubtful. This CDR3 region has 14 residues. Germline V lookup: CDR1 MNHEY, CDR2 SVGAGI. The CDR3 region is CASSYAQGWYEQYF. CDR3 bases: TGTGCCAGCAGTTACGCTCAGGGTTGGTACGAGCAGTACTTC.

The sample holds one count of this clone. The rearrangement links TRBV9 to TRBJ2-1; 9 bases fit TRBD2. With V trimmed by 3 bases and J by 5 bases, 6 bases remained unmatched. The V gene's germline CDR1 is SGDLS and CDR2 YYNGEE. The CDR3 is made up of 15 amino acids. CDR3 residues: CASSGRLAEHNEQFF. In nucleotides, the CDR3 is TGTGCCAGCAGCGGTCGACTAGCGGAGCACAATGAGCAGTTCTTC.

The rearrangement links TRBV12-5 to TRBJ2-7; 11 bases match TRBD1. CDR1 is LGHNT, CDR2 FRNRAP, per germline. The CDR3 contains 14 residues. With 5 bases clipped from V and 5 bases from J, the junction kept 5 bases outside the gene matches. The DNA of the CDR3 is TGTGCTAGTGGTCCGGGACAGGGGGTCCACGAGCAGTACTTC. Translation: CASGPGQGVHEQYF.

This chain links TRBV7-2 with TRBJ2-3; 10 bases fit TRBD2. Germline V gene lookup returns CDR1 SGHTA and CDR2 FQGNSA. The CDR3 runs to 14 residues. The junction had 6 bases not matched to a gene; V was cut back by 0 bases and J by 12 bases. The CDR3 region is CASSLAPLAGAQYF. For the CDR3, the DNA is TGTGCCAGCAGCTTAGCCCCCCTAGCGGGGGCCCAGTATTTT. Supplemented by reference TRBV7-2 and TRBJ2-3, the full variable domain reads GAGVSQSPSNKVTEKGKDVELRCDPISGHTALYWYRQSLGQGLEFLIYFQGNSAPDKSGLPSDRFSAERTGGSVSTLTIQRTQQEDSAVYLCASSLAPLAGAQYFGPGTRLTVL.

The chain is built from TRBV30 and TRBJ1-5, with 9 bases identical to TRBD1. Germline CDR1 GTSNPN, CDR2 SVGIG (reference sequence). The CDR3 length is 15 residues. After removal of 3 bases from V and 3 bases from J, the junction contained 6 bases not matched to a gene. CDR3 nucleotide sequence: TGTGCCTGGAGCCGAACAGGGGGCGTCAATCAGCCCCAGCATTTT. Translating it yields CAWSRTGGVNQPQHF.

This clone has more than one count but fewer than ten. The rearrangement uses TRBV30 and TRBJ2-7; 7 nucleotides line up with TRBD1. The CDR3 has 12 amino acids. The ends lost 1 base at V and 9 bases at J; junction bases unmatched: 6. CDR1 GTSNPN and CDR2 SVGIG come from the germline V gene (reference sequence). The CDR3 reads CAWSGQGSRQYF. Here the CDR3 DNA reads TGTGCCTGGAGTGGACAGGGAAGTAGGCAGTACTTC.

The CDR3 is CASSYFAEGVVSPLHF. The CDR3, as DNA: TGTGCCAGCAGTTACTTCGCGGAAGGGGTAGTTTCACCCCTCCACTTT. This chain connects TRBV6-5 to TRBJ1-6; D is perhaps TRBD1 (5 bases). The CDR3 sequence is 16 residues long. Germline values: CDR1 MNHEY, CDR2 SVGAGI. The V gene lost 1 base and the J gene lost 9 bases, with 16 bases spanning the gap.

The CDR3 is CASLPLAGGTDTQYF. The CDR3 nucleotides read TGTGCCAGTCTGCCCCTAGCGGGGGGCACAGATACGCAGTATTTT. The chain is built from TRBV28 and TRBJ2-3; TRBD2 matches 10 bases. CDR1 MDHEN and CDR2 SYDVKM come from the germline V gene. The CDR3 is made up of 15 amino acids. V was pared by 9 bases and J by 1 base, with 7 bases of the junction left unmatched.

This chain uses TRBV7-2 with TRBJ2-3; 13 bases map to TRBD2. This CDR3 region has 15 residues. Unmatched junction bases numbered 1, after V lost 3 bases and J lost 4 bases. Germline CDR1 and CDR2: SGHTA and FQGNSA. The CDR3 region has the DNA TGTGCCAGCAGCTTGACTAGCGGGGGGTCAGATACGCAGTATTTT. It specifies CASSLTSGGSDTQYF.

The genes are TRBV7-9 and TRBJ1-4; possible D gene TRBD1, 6 bases. The CDR3 consists of 12 residues. The V and J ends lost 5 bases and 12 bases respectively, with 13 bases between them. Looked up from germline, CDR1 is SEHNR and CDR2 is FQNEAQ (reference sequence). The CDR3 is CASSRDTGELFF. CDR3 in DNA: TGTGCCAGCAGCCGGGACACTGGGGAACTGTTTTTT. Full variable domain (rest looked up from reference TRBV7-9 and TRBJ1-4): DTGVSQNPRHKITKRGQNVTFRCDPISEHNRLYWYRQTLGQGPEFLTYFQNEAQLEKSRLLSDRFSAERPKGSFSTLEIQRTEQGDSAMYLCASSRDTGELFFGSGTQLSVL.

This chain connects TRBV25-1 to TRBJ2-7; 10 bases are a match to TRBD1. Germline loops: CDR1 MGHDK, CDR2 SYGVNS. V dropped 4 bases and J dropped 4; count of bases not matched to a gene: 10. The CDR3 contains 16 residues. The CDR3 loop reads CASSGLVTGGTYEQYF. DNA of the CDR3: TGTGCCAGCAGTGGACTCGTGACAGGGGGCACGTACGAGCAGTACTTC.

In the case of this clone: At the DNA level, this CDR3 is encoded by other sequences in the same sample as well. V is TRBV4-2 and J is TRBJ2-7, with 11 nucleotides matching TRBD2. The CDR3 is made up of 17 amino acids. Germline V gives CDR1 LGHNA, CDR2 YNFKEQ. J gave up 3 bases and V 0 bases, and 7 bases lay outside the gene matches. Here the CDR3 DNA reads TGTGCCAGCAGCCAAGATGGGGTAGCGGGAGGGTACTACGAGCAGTACTTC. The encoded protein is CASSQDGVAGGYYEQYF.

V and J are TRBV5-1 and TRBJ2-3, with D perhaps TRBD2 (6 bases). Germline V lookup: CDR1 SGHRS, CDR2 YFSETQ. The CDR3 is 15 residues long. Trimming cost V 5 bases and J 2 bases, with 15 bases left between them. The CDR3 loop reads CASRLRGSNTDTQYF. The CDR3 DNA sequence: TGCGCCAGCAGATTACGGGGGAGTAACACAGATACGCAGTATTTT.

The chain couples TRBV28 to TRBJ1-6, with 8 bases identical to TRBD1. The CDR3 contains 14 residues. J lost 7 bases, V lost 6 bases, and 5 bases had no gene match. CDR1 and CDR2 (germline): MDHEN, SYDVKM. The CDR3 spells CASSRRTGNSPLHF. The CDR3 DNA reads TGTGCCAGCAGCCGGCGGACAGGGAATTCACCCCTCCACTTT.

The chain links TRBV5-4 to TRBJ1-4, with D unresolved. The germline V gene encodes CDR1 SGHNT and CDR2 YYREEE (reference sequence). V lost 0 bases to trimming and J lost 12 bases, with 12 bases between them. This CDR3 spans 13 amino acids. CDR3 in DNA: TGTGCCAGCAGCTTGGTGGAACAGCCAGAACTGTTTTTT. This sequence encodes CASSLVEQPELFF.

The rearrangement links TRBV9 to TRBJ2-3; D may be TRBD2 (5 bases). The CDR3 length is 17 residues. The germline CDR1 and CDR2 sequences are SGDLS and YYNGEE. V dropped 0 bases and J dropped 3 bases, with 17 bases sitting between them. CDR3 region: CASSVEVSGMLTDTQYF. In nucleotides, the CDR3 is TGTGCCAGCAGCGTAGAGGTGTCCGGGATGCTGACAGATACGCAGTATTTT.

As DNA, the CDR3 is TGTGCCAGCAGCTCCCGGACAGGGGGGCAAGAGACCCAGTACTTC. It yields the protein CASSSRTGGQETQYF. The chain links TRBV7-3 to TRBJ2-5; 10 bases match TRBD1. Trimming removed 4 bases from V and 2 bases from J; junction bases left unmatched: 4. CDR3 length: 15 amino acids. Germline CDR1 and CDR2: SGHTA and FQGTGA. The entire variable domain, with the rest obtained from reference TRBV7-3 and TRBJ2-5, is as follows: GAGVSQTPSNKVTEKGKYVELRCDPISGHTALYWYRQSLGQGPEFLIYFQGTGAADDSGLPNDRFFAVRPEGSVSTLKIQRTERGDSAVYLCASSSRTGGQETQYFGPGTRLLVL.

This rearrangement joins TRBV27 to TRBJ2-3; TRBD2 is a possible D gene (6 bases). Deletions cut 3 bases from V and 1 base from J, with 14 bases between. In germline, CDR1 is MNHEY, CDR2 SMNVEV (reference sequence). The CDR3 is 16 residues long. As DNA, the CDR3 is TGTGCCAGCAGTTTTCAATTCGGGGGACGCACAGATACGCAGTATTTT. This translates into CASSFQFGGRTDTQYF.

This rearrangement joins TRBV7-2 to TRBJ1-1; D possibly corresponds to TRBD1 (6 bases). This CDR3 spans 14 amino acids. CDR1 and CDR2 from the germline V gene are SGHTA and FQGNSA. Trimming removed 5 bases from V and 6 bases from J, with 16 bases in between. CDR3 bases: TGTGCCAGCAGCCTCCTACAGGGACGGTCTGAAGCTTTCTTT. Protein: CASSLLQGRSEAFF.

The chain joins TRBV5-6 to TRBJ1-2; a possible D gene is TRBD1 (5 bases). Trimming removed 4 bases at V and 7 bases at J, with 20 bases between. The germline gives CDR1 SGHDT, CDR2 YYEEEE. The CDR3 has 15 residues. The chain's CDR3 is CASSPRGGIAAGYTF. CDR3 coding DNA: TGTGCCAGCAGCCCCCGGGGGGGGATTGCTGCTGGCTACACCTTC.

The V call is TRBV4-3, the J call TRBJ2-2; TRBD2 aligns across 8 bases. Looked up from germline, CDR1 is LGHNA and CDR2 is YSLEER. CDR3 length: 19 amino acids. The J segment lost 0 bases and the V segment lost 0 bases, leaving 9 bases of the junction unmatched. CDR3 region: CASSQDSHSGTTNTGELFF. The CDR3 DNA reads as TGCGCCAGCAGCCAAGATTCCCATAGCGGGACAACGAACACCGGGGAGCTGTTTTTT.

This clone was seen only once. The rearrangement links TRBV9 to TRBJ1-4; 7 positions match TRBD1. The CDR3 extends over 14 amino acids. Germline CDR1 is SGDLS and CDR2 is YYNGEE. Trimming at V came to 0 bases and at J to 8 bases, leaving 4 bases not matched to a gene. The CDR3 region is CASSVAPGGEKLFF. The DNA for the CDR3 is TGTGCCAGCAGCGTAGCGCCAGGGGGAGAAAAACTGTTTTTT.

In DNA form, the CDR3 reads TGCGCCAGCAGCTTGGGGACTAGCGGGGATGTAGCCAAAAACATTCAGTACTTC. Protein: CASSLGTSGDVAKNIQYF. The rearrangement links TRBV5-1 to TRBJ2-4; 12 nucleotides agree with TRBD2. Germline V CDR1 and CDR2: SGHRS, YFSETQ. The CDR3 is made up of 18 amino acids. V gave up 0 bases and J gave up 0 bases; unmatched junction bases: 4.